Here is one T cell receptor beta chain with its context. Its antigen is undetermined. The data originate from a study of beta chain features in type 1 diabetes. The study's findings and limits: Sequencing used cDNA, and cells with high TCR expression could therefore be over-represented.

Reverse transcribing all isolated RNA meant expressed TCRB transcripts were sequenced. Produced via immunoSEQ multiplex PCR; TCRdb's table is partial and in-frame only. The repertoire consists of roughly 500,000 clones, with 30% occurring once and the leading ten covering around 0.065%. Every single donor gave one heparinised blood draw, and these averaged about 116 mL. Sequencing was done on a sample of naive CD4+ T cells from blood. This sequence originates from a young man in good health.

Here the CDR3 DNA reads TGTGCCTGGAGTGATTTAGGACTCAGCACAGATACGCAGTATTTT. Protein sequence: CAWSDLGLSTDTQYF. The rearrangement uses TRBV30 and TRBJ2-3; possibly TRBD2 for D (5 bases). Trimming removed 1 base at V and 0 bases at J, with 11 bases between. CDR3 length: 15 residues. Germline lookup yields CDR1 GTSNPN and CDR2 SVGIG (reference sequence). Using reference TRBV30 and TRBJ2-3 for the parts outside the CDR3, the full variable domain is SQTIHQWPATLVQPVGSPLSLECTVEGTSNPNLYWYRQAAGRGLQLLFYSVGIGQISSEVPQNLSASRPQDRQFILSSKKLLLSDSGFYLCAWSDLGLSTDTQYFGPGTRLTVL.